The present entry profiles one TCR beta chain with its context. Methods used by the authors: Cell counts per sample came from amplifying reference gene primers. The repertoire was sequenced with immunoSEQ multiplex PCR; TCRdb's copy has only in-frame clones and lacks some. The V and J calls and clone size are taken from that table; D and trimming were inferred from the DNA. The sample carries under 500,000 clones, 85% to 90% recorded once. The data were obtained in a study of blood T cell repertoires in COVID-19. The wider study: Specimens from acute and convalescent COVID-19 originated in the United States, Italy and Spain. Sample material is recorded as cDNA or gDNA derived from T cells, B-cell-depleted T cells, or PBMCs.

The CDR3 loop spans 13 amino acids. V lost 4 bases and J lost 8, with 14 bases in between. The chain couples TRBV12-3 or TRBV12-4 to TRBJ1-2, with D unclear. Sequencing input: peripheral blood. This TCR was recovered from a woman between 25 and 40 years old with acute or convalescent COVID-19. The CDR3 DNA is TGTGCCAGCAGTTCGCTCATAGGACTCGGCTACACCTTC. Amino acids: CASSSLIGLGYTF.